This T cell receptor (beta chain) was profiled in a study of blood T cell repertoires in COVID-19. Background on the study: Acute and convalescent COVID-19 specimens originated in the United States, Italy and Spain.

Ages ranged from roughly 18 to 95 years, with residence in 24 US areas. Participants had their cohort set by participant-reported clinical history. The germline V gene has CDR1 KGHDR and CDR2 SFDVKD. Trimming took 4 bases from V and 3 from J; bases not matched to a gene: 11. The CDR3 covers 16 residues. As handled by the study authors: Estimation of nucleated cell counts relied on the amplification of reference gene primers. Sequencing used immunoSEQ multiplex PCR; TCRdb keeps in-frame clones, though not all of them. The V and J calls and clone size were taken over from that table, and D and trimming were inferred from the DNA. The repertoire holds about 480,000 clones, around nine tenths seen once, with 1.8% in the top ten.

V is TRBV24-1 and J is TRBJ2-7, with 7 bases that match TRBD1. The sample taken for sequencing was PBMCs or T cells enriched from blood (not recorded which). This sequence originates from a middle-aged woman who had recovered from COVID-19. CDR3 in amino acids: CATSDSGTEEFYEQYF. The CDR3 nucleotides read TGTGCCACCAGTGACTCCGGGACAGAAGAATTCTACGAGCAGTACTTC.